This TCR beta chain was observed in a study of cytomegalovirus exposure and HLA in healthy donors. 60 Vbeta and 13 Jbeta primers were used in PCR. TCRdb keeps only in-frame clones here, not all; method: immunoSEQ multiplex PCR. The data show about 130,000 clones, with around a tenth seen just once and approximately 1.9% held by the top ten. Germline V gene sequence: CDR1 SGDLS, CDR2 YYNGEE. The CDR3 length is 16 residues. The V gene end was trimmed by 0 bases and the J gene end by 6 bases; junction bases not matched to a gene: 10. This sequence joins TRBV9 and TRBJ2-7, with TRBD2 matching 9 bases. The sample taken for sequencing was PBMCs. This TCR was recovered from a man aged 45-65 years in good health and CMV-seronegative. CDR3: CASSVAAGGPQGEQYF. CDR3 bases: TGTGCCAGCAGCGTAGCTGCGGGGGGGCCCCAGGGCGAGCAGTACTTC.